The rows below give T cell receptor beta chains drawn from one sample of a study of regulatory T cells in long-lasting Graves disease. TCRdb reanalysed the multiplex PCR reads using MiXCR and keeps one entry per CDR3 protein. The sample lists some 240,000 distinct CDR3 sequences, 15% to 20% occurring once. The same sample was also studied in work on T cells in Graves' hyperthyroidism and ophthalmopathy.

Sequences were derived from peripheral blood mononuclear cells (PBMCs), sampled at new diagnosis, from a patient treated with antithyroid drugs. The receptors shown here come from a woman aged 25 to 39 with Graves disease. Both conserved end residues are part of each CDR3. The D gene is left open where the match is weak. Part of the rows lack a size; the others show once, few, many or a class for expanded clones.

>TRBJ2-7|-|many|TRBV5-1
CASSFSQASYEQYF
TGCGCCAGCAGCTTTTCGCAGGCAAGCTACGAGCAGTACTTC
>TRBJ2-1|-|many|TRBV10-3
CAISVGSYNEQFF
TGTGCCATCAGTGTGGGGTCCTACAATGAGCAGTTCTTC
>TRBJ1-4|TRBD1|many|TRBV27
CASSTTSGQWVATNEKLFF
TGTGCCAGCAGCACGACTTCGGGACAGTGGGTGGCAACTAATGAAAAACTGTTTTTT
>TRBJ1-4|-|many|TRBV3-1
CASSQRGEKLFF
TGTGCCAGCAGCCAACGGGGAGAAAAACTGTTTTTT
>TRBJ2-7|TRBD1|-|TRBV20-1
CSARVDRGEQYF
TGCAGTGCTAGGGTGGACAGGGGCGAGCAGTACTTC
>TRBJ2-1|-|-|TRBV19
CASSIAGGHSSGQFF
TGTGCCAGTAGTATAGCCGGGGGCCACTCTTCGGGGCAGTTCTTC
>TRBJ2-3|TRBD2|many|TRBV7-8
CASSSVVGLAGGRGTDTQYF
TGTGCCAGCAGCTCCGTAGTGGGACTAGCGGGAGGGCGGGGCACAGATACGCAGTATTTT
>TRBJ2-1|TRBD2|-|TRBV6-1
CASSDGGRMRNEQFF
TGTGCCAGCAGTGATGGCGGGAGGATGAGGAATGAGCAGTTCTTC
>TRBJ2-1|TRBD2|many|TRBV9
CASSLAGGTTYNEQFF
TGTGCCAGCAGCTTAGCGGGAGGAACTACCTACAATGAGCAGTTCTTC
>TRBJ1-4|-|many|TRBV5-8
CASSLTGYNEKLFF
TGTGCCAGCAGCTTGACAGGATATAATGAAAAACTGTTTTTT
>TRBJ1-4|-|many|TRBV3-1
CASSPHGSTNEKLFF
TGTGCCAGCAGCCCCCATGGGTCCACTAATGAAAAACTGTTTTTT
>TRBJ2-2|-|medium-sized|TRBV7-8
CASSPEAVAGELFF
TGTGCCAGCAGCCCGGAGGCGGTGGCCGGGGAGCTGTTTTTT
>TRBJ2-5|-|-|TRBV19
CASSSGQSQGTQYF
TGTGCCAGTAGTTCCGGACAGTCTCAAGGGACCCAGTACTTC
>TRBJ1-6|-|many|TRBV4-2
CASSQGGRGYNSPLHF
TGTGCCAGCAGCCAAGGCGGTAGAGGCTATAATTCACCCCTCCACTTT
>TRBJ2-3|-|many|TRBV10-3
CAISESDPDTQYF
TGTGCCATCAGTGAGTCGGACCCAGATACGCAGTATTTT
>TRBJ2-1|TRBD2|-|TRBV6-9
CASSYGWPAGGDEQFF
TGTGCCAGCAGTTACGGTTGGCCAGCGGGAGGCGATGAGCAGTTCTTC
>TRBJ2-7|-|many|TRBV5-5
CASSLVRTAGPTEQYF
TGTGCCAGCAGCTTGGTCCGGACGGCAGGCCCTACCGAGCAGTACTTC
>TRBJ2-1|-|many|TRBV5-6
CASSFFRGYNEQFF
TGTGCCAGCAGCTTTTTCCGGGGCTACAATGAGCAGTTCTTC
>TRBJ1-1|-|many|TRBV6-2/TRBV6-3
CASRGVGEAFF
TGTGCCAGCAGAGGGGTCGGCGAAGCTTTCTTT
>TRBJ1-2|TRBD1|many|TRBV27
CASSARDRRGYGYTF
TGTGCCAGCAGTGCAAGGGACAGGCGGGGCTATGGCTACACCTTC
>TRBJ1-1|TRBD1|-|TRBV4-1
CASRGQGSEAFF
TGCGCCAGCAGGGGACAGGGGTCTGAAGCTTTCTTT
>TRBJ1-6|-|few|TRBV6-5
CASSYFHSDSPLHF
TGTGCCAGCAGTTACTTTCACAGTGATTCACCCCTCCACTTT
>TRBJ2-5|TRBD1|many|TRBV7-9
CASSLYRQGAKETQYF
TGTGCCAGCAGCCTCTACCGACAGGGGGCGAAAGAGACCCAGTACTTC
>TRBJ2-3|TRBD2|many|TRBV7-9
CASSSRIAAGALTDTQYF
TGTGCCAGCAGCTCTAGAATAGCAGCGGGGGCCCTCACAGATACGCAGTATTTT
>TRBJ2-6|-|-|TRBV6-4
CASSAGTSNSGANVLTF
TGTGCCAGCAGTGCCGGGACGTCGAACTCTGGGGCCAACGTCCTGACTTTC
>TRBJ1-3|-|many|TRBV20-1
CSASSMGAGPGNTIYF
TGCAGTGCTTCCTCCATGGGTGCAGGGCCTGGAAACACCATATATTTT
>TRBJ1-2|-|many|TRBV4-2
CASSQFTRGREGGYTF
TGTGCCAGCAGCCAATTTACCCGGGGGCGCGAGGGTGGCTACACCTTC
>TRBJ2-1|TRBD1|-|TRBV12-3/TRBV12-4
CASSFQGAQDEQFF
TGTGCCAGCAGTTTCCAGGGGGCGCAGGATGAGCAGTTCTTC
>TRBJ1-2|TRBD1|-|TRBV2
CASGRQGSNYGYTF
TGTGCCAGCGGAAGACAGGGATCTAACTATGGCTACACCTTC
>TRBJ2-2|TRBD1|many|TRBV30
CAWRRQGLRELFF
TGTGCCTGGAGGAGACAGGGATTAAGGGAGCTGTTTTTT
>TRBJ1-2|-|-|TRBV9
CASSGGSLYGYTF
TGTGCCAGCAGCGGCGGGAGCCTCTATGGCTACACCTTC
>TRBJ2-7|-|few|TRBV3-1
CASSHEPSDYEQYF
TGTGCCAGCAGCCACGAACCCTCGGACTACGAGCAGTACTTC
>TRBJ2-1|-|-|TRBV5-4
CASSLGSRSSHEQFF
TGTGCCAGCAGCTTGGGTAGCAGATCTTCCCATGAGCAGTTCTTC
>TRBJ2-7|-|many|TRBV5-5
CASRDTGSYEQYF
TGTGCCAGCAGAGACACGGGCTCCTACGAGCAGTACTTC
>TRBJ2-7|-|many|TRBV7-9
CANTRGVNYEQYF
TGTGCCAACACCAGGGGAGTGAACTACGAGCAGTACTTC
>TRBJ1-2|-|-|TRBV4-1
CATQGPFRGYTF
TGCGCCACCCAGGGGCCGTTTAGGGGCTACACCTTC
>TRBJ1-1|-|many|TRBV6-1
CASVAGINTEAFF
TGTGCCAGCGTGGCAGGTATAAACACTGAAGCTTTCTTT
>TRBJ1-2|-|many|TRBV30
CAWSVSTRGYTF
TGTGCCTGGAGTGTCTCAACGAGGGGCTACACCTTC
>TRBJ1-1|-|many|TRBV12-3/TRBV12-4
CASRPSQSAEAFF
TGTGCCAGCAGACCCAGCCAGAGCGCTGAAGCTTTCTTT
>TRBJ2-7|-|-|TRBV7-9
CASRPGDGEQYF
TGTGCCAGCAGACCGGGAGACGGGGAGCAGTACTTC
>TRBJ2-7|-|many|TRBV28
CASSPGGQKSYEQYF
TGTGCCAGCAGTCCCGGGGGACAAAAAAGCTACGAGCAGTACTTC
>TRBJ2-1|TRBD2|many|TRBV20-1
CSATSGRGHYNEQFF
TGCAGTGCTACTAGCGGGAGGGGCCACTACAATGAGCAGTTCTTC
>TRBJ1-5|TRBD1|few|TRBV30
CAWGQGQEPQHF
TGTGCCTGGGGACAGGGTCAAGAGCCCCAGCATTTT
>TRBJ1-4|TRBD1|-|TRBV28
CASERTGVGEKLFF
TGTGCCAGCGAACGGACAGGGGTGGGTGAAAAACTGTTTTTT
>TRBJ1-1|-|-|TRBV7-8
CAGSSRNTEAFF
TGTGCCGGCAGCTCAAGGAACACTGAAGCTTTCTTT
>TRBJ2-3|-|few|TRBV9
CASSATQGSTDTQYF
TGTGCCAGCAGTGCCACTCAGGGGTCCACAGATACGCAGTATTTT
>TRBJ1-1|-|many|TRBV27
CASSSHSRGEAFF
TGTGCCAGCAGTTCCCACTCGAGGGGTGAGGCTTTCTTT
>TRBJ2-6|-|many|TRBV6-1
CASSERLGDGSSGANVLTF
TGTGCCAGCAGTGAAAGGTTAGGGGACGGGAGCTCTGGGGCCAACGTCCTGACTTTC
>TRBJ2-7|-|many|TRBV7-2
CASSLPPSGKEYF
TGTGCCAGCAGCTTACCCCCATCAGGGAAGGAGTACTTC
>TRBJ1-4|-|-|TRBV29-1
CSVQTRQATNEKLFF
TGCAGCGTACAGACCAGACAGGCAACTAATGAAAAACTGTTTTTT
>TRBJ1-6|TRBD1|many|TRBV12-3/TRBV12-4
CASRPGTGYNSPLHF
TGTGCCAGCAGACCCGGGACAGGTTATAATTCACCCCTCCACTTT